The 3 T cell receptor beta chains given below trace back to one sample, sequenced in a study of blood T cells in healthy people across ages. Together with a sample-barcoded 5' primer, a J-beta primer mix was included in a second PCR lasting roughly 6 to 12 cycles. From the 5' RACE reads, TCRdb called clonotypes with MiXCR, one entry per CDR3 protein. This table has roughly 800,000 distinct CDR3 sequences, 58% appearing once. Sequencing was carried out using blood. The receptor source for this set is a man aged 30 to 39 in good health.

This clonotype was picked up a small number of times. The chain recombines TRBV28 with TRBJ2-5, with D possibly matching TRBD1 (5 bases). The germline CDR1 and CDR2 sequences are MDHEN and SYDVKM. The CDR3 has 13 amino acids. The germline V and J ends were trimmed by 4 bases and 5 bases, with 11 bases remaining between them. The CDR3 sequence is CASSYRFWETQYF. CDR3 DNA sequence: TGTGCCAGCAGTTACAGGTTCTGGGAGACCCAGTACTTC.

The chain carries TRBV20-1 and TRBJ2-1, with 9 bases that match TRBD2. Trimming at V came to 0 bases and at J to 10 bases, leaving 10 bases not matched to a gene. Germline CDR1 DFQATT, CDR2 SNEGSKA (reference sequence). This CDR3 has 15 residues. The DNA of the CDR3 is TGCAGTGCTAGAGATATAGCGGGAGACCCACGGGAGCAGTTCTTC. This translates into CSARDIAGDPREQFF.

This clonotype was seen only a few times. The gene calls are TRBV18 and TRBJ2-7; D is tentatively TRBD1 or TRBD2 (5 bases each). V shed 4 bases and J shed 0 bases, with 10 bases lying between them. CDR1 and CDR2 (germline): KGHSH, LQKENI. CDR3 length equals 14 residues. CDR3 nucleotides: TGTGCCAGCTCACGAGGGGTCCCCTCCTACGAGCAGTACTTC. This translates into CASSRGVPSYEQYF.